Listed below are T cell receptor beta chains from one sample, sequenced in a study of CD8+CD57+ T cells in acquired aplastic anemia. MiXCR, applied by TCRdb to the reads, yields one record per CDR3 protein. The sample shows about 220,000 distinct CDR3 sequences, 34% of them seen only once. Sequenced input: sorted CD4+, CD8+, or CD8+CD57+ T cells (not recorded which) from PBMCs. The receptor source for this set is a human donor in good health, serving as a control. Each CDR3 is given with its conserved first and last residue.

V	J	CDR3
TRBV20-1	TRBJ2-5	CSAWTGGKETQYF
TRBV20-1	TRBJ1-3	CSAGRVAGSGNTIYF
TRBV5-1	TRBJ1-2	CASSLGGTANYGYTF
TRBV2	TRBJ1-1	CASSEEATGAFF
TRBV27	TRBJ2-7	CASSLSGRRSYEQYF
TRBV20-1	TRBJ1-1	CSARGGRTEAFF
TRBV7-3	TRBJ1-1	CASSRYGVERNTEAFF
TRBV5-5	TRBJ1-4	CASSYDRDVNEKLFF
TRBV2	TRBJ1-5	CASTGTDSNQPQHF
TRBV2	TRBJ1-5	CASSGQDNQPQHF
TRBV10-3	TRBJ2-7	CAISESTPALEQYF
TRBV7-9	TRBJ1-2	CASSLVAVLGGYTF
TRBV25-1	TRBJ2-3	CASSEYTSLGDTQYF
TRBV15	TRBJ1-5	CATSRHPDQWSNQPQHF
TRBV19	TRBJ1-2	CATMDIRGYGYTF
TRBV10-3	TRBJ2-5	CATTSGQETQYF
TRBV10-3	TRBJ1-1	CAISELTEAFF
TRBV9	TRBJ2-7	CASRTSGSCEQYF
TRBV12-3/TRBV12-4	TRBJ1-1	CASSLRILNTEAFF
TRBV20-1	TRBJ2-7	CSARASLAGGPHEQYF
TRBV19	TRBJ1-6	CASRKTGNSPLHF
TRBV7-2	TRBJ2-7	CASSLVQAREQYF
TRBV5-1	TRBJ2-5	CASSPGTGLGETQYF
TRBV2	TRBJ2-1	CASSAIARPTFF
TRBV19	TRBJ2-7	CASSTSGQAGYEQYF